This TCR beta chain was sequenced in a study of blood T cell repertoires in COVID-19. Study overall: Both acute and convalescent COVID-19 samples were obtained from the United States, Italy and Spain. In each case, the material was cDNA or gDNA derived from T cells, B-cell-depleted T cells, or PBMCs.

CDR1 is DFQATT, CDR2 SNEGSKA, per germline (reference sequence). The CDR3 has 11 amino acids. V gave up 5 bases and J gave up 3 bases, with 7 bases separating them. Original analysis: Reference gene primer amplification gave estimated nucleated cell counts. Using immunoSEQ multiplex PCR, the repertoire was profiled, and TCRdb retains in-frame clones only, with some absent. V and J calls and clone size are copied from that table; D and trimming were computed from the DNA. The data contain over 70,000 clones, around four fifths of them singletons. This clonotype was obtained from a woman older than 75 with acute or convalescent COVID-19. This sequence joins TRBV20-1 and TRBJ1-1; no clear D. Material for sequencing was peripheral blood. CDR3: CSAPSDTEAFF. CDR3 DNA: TGCAGTGCTCCATCGGACACTGAAGCTTTCTTT.